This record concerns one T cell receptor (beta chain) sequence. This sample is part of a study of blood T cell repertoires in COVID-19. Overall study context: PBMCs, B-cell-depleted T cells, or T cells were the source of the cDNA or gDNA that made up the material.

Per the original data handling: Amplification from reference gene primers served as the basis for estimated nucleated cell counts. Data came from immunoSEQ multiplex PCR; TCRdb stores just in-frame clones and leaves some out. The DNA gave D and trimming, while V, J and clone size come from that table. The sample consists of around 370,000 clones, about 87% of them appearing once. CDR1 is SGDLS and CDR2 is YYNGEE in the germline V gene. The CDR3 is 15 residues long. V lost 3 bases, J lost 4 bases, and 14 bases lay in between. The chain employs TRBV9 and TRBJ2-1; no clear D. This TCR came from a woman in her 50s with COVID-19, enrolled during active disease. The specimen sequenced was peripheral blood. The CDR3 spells CASSAQGAPYNEQFF. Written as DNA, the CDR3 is TGTGCCAGCAGCGCCCAAGGAGCCCCGTACAATGAGCAGTTCTTC.